These T cell receptor beta chains were read from a single sample in a study of T cell repertoires in cytomegalovirus infection. Each CDR3 protein gets one entry after TCRdb re-called the reads with MiXCR. The data show about 920,000 distinct CDR3 sequences, about a third seen once. These receptors are not linked to any known antigen. Source: cultured CD8+ T cells from PBMCs, taken from culture after CMV antigen stimulation. The receptors shown here come from a human donor in good health (CMV status not recorded). Some clones in this sample may be carry-over from other donors' samples. Each CDR3 is given with its conserved first and last residue. A D gene is named only where the DNA matches it firmly. Some rows mark clone size as missing; the rest say once, few, many or name a class of expanded clone.

J gene	clone size	V gene	D gene	CDR3 DNA	CDR3 protein
TRBJ1-1	many	TRBV5-4	NA	TGTGCCAGCAGCTACAGGGAATGGACTGAAGCTTTCTTT	CASSYREWTEAFF
TRBJ2-2	NA	TRBV6-5	TRBD1	TGTGCCAGCAGCTATACAGGGGGCGCGGGCGGGGAGCTGTTTTTT	CASSYTGGAGGELFF
TRBJ1-5	NA	TRBV19	NA	TGTGCCAGCGGCGGCGGGGTTTGGGGACTAAATCAGCCCCAGCATTTT	CASGGGVWGLNQPQHF
TRBJ2-2	NA	TRBV9	NA	TGTGCCAGCAGCGCTACCGGGACAGCGGGGAACACCGGGGAGCTGTTTTTT	CASSATGTAGNTGELFF
TRBJ1-2	NA	TRBV19	TRBD1	TGTGCCAGTAGTCCCACCGGGACAGGGGGCTTTTACGGCTATGGCTACACCTTC	CASSPTGTGGFYGYGYTF
TRBJ1-2	NA	TRBV29-1	NA	TGCAGCGTTGAAGGGTGGTCAGGCGAGTTTAACTATGGCTACACCTTC	CSVEGWSGEFNYGYTF
TRBJ2-7	NA	TRBV7-9	NA	TGTGCCAGCAGCTCCATCCCGACAGGACTCTACGAGCAGTACTTC	CASSSIPTGLYEQYF
TRBJ2-1	few	TRBV2	TRBD1	TGTTATGCGGGACAGGGGTACAATGAGCAGTTCTTC	CYAGQGYNEQFF
TRBJ2-3	NA	TRBV6-6	TRBD1	TGTGCCAGCAGGAGGGGGCCGACAGGGTTTGATACGCAGTATTTT	CASRRGPTGFDTQYF
TRBJ2-1	many	TRBV7-2	TRBD2	TGTGCCAGCAGCTTACCCTTTAGCGGGGGGGCGCTTTCACCTTGGGTCAATGAGCAGTTCTTC	CASSLPFSGGALSPWVNEQFF
TRBJ1-6	NA	TRBV6-1	NA	TGTGCCAGCAGTTACCTCAAACCTAATTCACCCCTCCACTTT	CASSYLKPNSPLHF
TRBJ1-2	NA	TRBV9	TRBD1	TGTGCCAGCAGCGTAGGCGTGAGAATGGAGAGGGACAGGCTCGGAATCTATGGCTACACCTTC	CASSVGVRMERDRLGIYGYTF
TRBJ2-1	few	TRBV12-5	TRBD1	TGTGCTAGTGGCCTGAATCGGGACAGGGCTTTCAATGAGCAGTTCTTC	CASGLNRDRAFNEQFF
TRBJ2-7	NA	TRBV6-1	NA	TGTGCCAGCAGTGAAGTGGGAAGCTCCTACGAGCAGTACTTC	CASSEVGSSYEQYF
TRBJ2-2	few	TRBV6-5	NA	TGTGCCAGCAGTTATGGGGGGTATACCGGGGAGCTGTTTTTT	CASSYGGYTGELFF
TRBJ1-1	many	TRBV7-6	TRBD1	TGTGCCAGCAGCCAGGGGGCCGCTGAAGCTTTCTTT	CASSQGAAEAFF
TRBJ1-2	few	TRBV28	TRBD1	TGTGCCAGCAGTTTTAGGACAGGGGTAGGGTATGGCTACACCTTC	CASSFRTGVGYGYTF
TRBJ1-2	NA	TRBV29-1	NA	TGCAGCGTTGTTTTTAACTATGGCTACACCTTC	CSVVFNYGYTF
TRBJ2-7	NA	TRBV4-1	TRBD2	TGCGCCAGCAGCCAAGATGGTGGAATTGGTGAGCGGGGGGGCCTCGAGCAGTACTTC	CASSQDGGIGERGGLEQYF
TRBJ1-1	NA	TRBV5-5	NA	TGTGCCTTCGAGGGGGGGGTATTGAACACTGAAGCTTTCTTT	CAFEGGVLNTEAFF
TRBJ2-7	many	TRBV7-2	NA	TGTGCCAGCAGCTCAGACCCGGGACCGATAACCGAGCAGTACTTC	CASSSDPGPITEQYF
TRBJ2-1	NA	TRBV6-2/TRBV6-3	NA	TGTGCCAGCAGAAGAAACATCCATGAGCAGTTCTTC	CASRRNIHEQFF
TRBJ2-1	many	TRBV7-9	TRBD2	TGTGCCAGCAGCCAACGACTCTTAGCGGGGGGGCGGAATGAGCAGTTCTTC	CASSQRLLAGGRNEQFF
TRBJ1-1	NA	TRBV10-3	NA	TGTGCCATCAGGCCGCCTGGTGATTGGGGGGGCGCCGGTATATCTGAAGCTTTCTTT	CAIRPPGDWGGAGISEAFF
TRBJ2-3	NA	TRBV7-3	TRBD2	TGTGCCAGCAGCACGAGGGGACTAGAAAGCACAGATACGCAGTATTTT	CASSTRGLESTDTQYF
TRBJ2-5	NA	TRBV7-2	NA	TGTGCCCGCAGCTTCGTTGGACCCAGCGAGGAGACCCAGTACTTC	CARSFVGPSEETQYF
TRBJ2-1	NA	TRBV15	TRBD2	TGTGCCACCAGCAGTTTAGCGGGGGCGGGGAATGAGCAGTTCTTC	CATSSLAGAGNEQFF
TRBJ1-2	NA	TRBV9	TRBD1	TGTGCCAGCAGCGTAGAGGGGGCACTGGGCTACACCTTC	CASSVEGALGYTF
TRBJ1-4	NA	TRBV12-3/TRBV12-4	NA	TGTGCTAGCACTCCCGCTGGGGGAGAAAAACTGTTTTTT	CASTPAGGEKLFF
TRBJ2-2	NA	TRBV6-1	TRBD1	TGTGCCAGCAGTGACCGACAGGGGGTAACCGGGGAGCTGTTTTTT	CASSDRQGVTGELFF
TRBJ2-2	NA	TRBV6-4	NA	TGTGCCAGCACAGCAGGGGACACCGGGGAGCTGTTTTTT	CASTAGDTGELFF